The 13 T cell receptor beta chains below come from one sample, sequenced in a study of blood T cell repertoires in COVID-19. The data were produced by immunoSEQ multiplex PCR, yet TCRdb's version contains in-frame clones alone and is incomplete. The sample holds approximately 240,000 clones; roughly 90% are singletons and the top ten take approximately 2.1%. The sample taken for sequencing was peripheral blood. These receptors all come from a woman aged 40 to 50 who had recovered from COVID-19.

This rearrangement joins TRBV27 to TRBJ2-7, with 8 nucleotides matching TRBD1. V shed 4 bases, J shed 4 bases, and the junction held 12 bases outside the gene matches. The germline CDR1 and CDR2 sequences are MNHEY and SMNVEV (reference sequence). CDR3 length equals 16 residues. This CDR3 is CASSWGPHRGSYEQYF. CDR3 sequence (DNA): TGTGCCAGCAGTTGGGGCCCTCACAGGGGGTCTTACGAGCAGTACTTC.

The CDR3 DNA reads TGTGCCAGCAGCCAATTCCCGGGACTAGCGGACATCGGCACAGATACGCAGTATTTT. This codes for CASSQFPGLADIGTDTQYF. The V call is TRBV4-2, the J call TRBJ2-3; 11 nucleotides agree with TRBD2. With V trimmed by 2 bases and J by 1 base, 11 bases remained unmatched. Germline CDR1 reads LGHNA; CDR2 reads YNFKEQ. The CDR3 is made up of 19 amino acids.

The chain recombines TRBV6-5 with TRBJ1-5; 8 bases match TRBD1. V lost 7 bases to trimming and J lost 0 bases; unmatched junction nucleotides: 5. The germline gives CDR1 MNHEY, CDR2 SVGAGI. The CDR3 runs 15 residues. Here the CDR3 DNA reads TGTGCCAGCACCCCAGGGGGCCATAGCAATCAGCCCCAGCATTTT. It is translated as CASTPGGHSNQPQHF.

This chain uses TRBV9 with TRBJ2-5; TRBD2 aligns across 16 bases. With 2 bases clipped from V and 5 bases from J, the junction kept 6 bases outside the gene matches. The CDR3 sequence is 17 residues long. Germline lookup yields CDR1 SGDLS and CDR2 YYNGEE. The CDR3 region has the DNA TGTGCCAGCAGCGTTACCGGGACTAGCGGGGGGGCGGAGACCCAGTACTTC. It yields the protein CASSVTGTSGGAETQYF.

This chain joins TRBV7-2 and TRBJ1-2, with D possibly TRBD1 on 6 matching bases. Germline CDR1 reads SGHTA; CDR2 reads FQGNSA. V lost 3 bases and J 0 bases, leaving 8 bases between the germline ends. The CDR3 has 14 residues. CDR3 protein: CASSFAGANYGYTF. DNA of the CDR3: TGTGCCAGCAGCTTCGCAGGGGCTAACTATGGCTACACCTTC.

This rearrangement joins TRBV19 to TRBJ1-4; tentative D call: TRBD1 (5 bases). Deletions cut 5 bases from V and 5 bases from J, with 12 bases between. This CDR3 is built from 14 residues. Germline-derived CDR1 and CDR2 are LNHDA and SQIVND (reference sequence). DNA of the CDR3: TGTGCCAGTAGTCCCGGAAGGGGAAATGAAAAACTGTTTTTT. Its translation: CASSPGRGNEKLFF.

The chain joins TRBV6-5 to TRBJ2-1, with a tentative D call TRBD1 (6 bases). The ends were cut back, 6 bases at V and 0 bases at J, with 12 bases in the middle. The germline gives CDR1 MNHEY, CDR2 SVGAGI. This CDR3 is built from 15 residues. The CDR3, as DNA: TGTGCCAGCAGGCGGACAGAGAGCTCCTACAATGAGCAGTTCTTC. Protein product: CASRRTESSYNEQFF.

The J gene is TRBJ2-7, the V gene TRBV30; 13 nucleotides align to TRBD2. V dropped 5 bases and J dropped 4; count of bases not matched to a gene: 5. The CDR3 loop spans 14 amino acids. Germline values: CDR1 GTSNPN, CDR2 SVGIG (reference sequence). CDR3 loop: CAWGTSGTSYEQYF. Here the CDR3 DNA reads TGTGCCTGGGGGACTAGCGGGACTAGTTACGAGCAGTACTTC.

V usage is TRBV5-1 and J usage is TRBJ1-5; D is undetermined. Germline CDR1 is SGHRS and CDR2 is YFSETQ. V shed 0 bases and J shed 1 base, with 8 bases lying between them. The CDR3 extends over 15 amino acids. The DNA of the CDR3 is TGCGCCAGCAGCTTGGTAGGCGGGAGCAATCAGCCCCAGCATTTT. Protein product: CASSLVGGSNQPQHF.

This clone was recorded a few times. The V gene is TRBV7-2, the J gene TRBJ2-3, with TRBD1 matching 9 bases. The CDR3 is made up of 16 amino acids. V lost 8 bases to trimming and J lost 5 bases; unmatched junction nucleotides: 14. Germline loops: CDR1 SGHTA, CDR2 FQGNSA. CDR3 nucleotide sequence: TGTGCCAGCCCACCCGGGGGGACAGGGAGTGGAGATACGCAGTATTTT. Its protein is CASPPGGTGSGDTQYF.

The rearrangement uses TRBV7-6 and TRBJ2-5, with 10 nucleotides matching TRBD2. The CDR3 contains 20 residues. Unmatched junction bases numbered 20, after V lost 5 bases and J lost 2 bases. Germline CDR1 and CDR2: SGHVS and FNYEAQ. The CDR3 DNA is TGTGCCAGCAGCCCCCTTATCAGCCTAGCGGGAGAGGTGGGGCAAGAGACCCAGTACTTC. Protein sequence: CASSPLISLAGEVGQETQYF.

The chain couples TRBV12-3 or TRBV12-4 to TRBJ1-2; 11 nucleotides line up with TRBD1. V shed 4 bases, J shed 8 bases, and the junction held 3 bases outside the gene matches. The CDR3 consists of 13 residues. CDR3 amino acids: CASSWDRGWGYTF. Here the CDR3 DNA reads TGTGCCAGCAGTTGGGACAGGGGGTGGGGCTACACCTTC.

The J gene is TRBJ2-7, the V gene TRBV9; 7 positions match TRBD1. Per the germline V gene, CDR1 is SGDLS and CDR2 is YYNGEE. The CDR3 runs 14 residues. V shed 3 bases and J 7 bases; nucleotides not matched to a gene: 10. As DNA, the CDR3 is TGTGCCAGCAGCGCCCCTAACAGGGGAACTGAGCAGTACTTC. This encodes CASSAPNRGTEQYF.